The source of this TCR beta chain is a study of CDR3 diversity in severe acne. The V and J ends lost 5 bases and 11 bases respectively, with 28 bases between them. CDR1 and CDR2 (germline): SGHTA, FQGTGA. This CDR3 comprises 17 residues. TCRdb fed the PCR reads into MiXCR, producing one record per CDR3 protein. The data show about 93,000 distinct CDR3 sequences, with about half seen just once and over 9% held by the top ten. The J gene is TRBJ2-1, the V gene TRBV7-3; D gene unclear. The specimen was blood. This sequence was found in a male donor in good health, serving as a control. This CDR3 is CASSPPPPPPPPPQQFF. The CDR3 DNA is TGTGCCAGCAGCCCCCCGCCGCCTCCCCCCCCCCCCCCCCAGCAGTTCTTC. Together with reference TRBV7-3 and TRBJ2-1, the CDR3 gives the full variable domain: GAGVSQTPSNKVTEKGKYVELRCDPISGHTALYWYRQSLGQGPEFLIYFQGTGAADDSGLPNDRFFAVRPEGSVSTLKIQRTERGDSAVYLCASSPPPPPPPPPQQFFGPGTRLTVL.